The 4 T cell receptor beta chains in this list originate from one sample, sequenced in a study of glioma-infiltrating T cells after dendritic cell vaccination. The method was immunoSEQ multiplex PCR; TCRdb's version includes in-frame clones alone and lacks a portion of them. This sample has tens of thousands of clones, with around 83% found just once. Specimen: blood, collected before dendritic cell vaccination. Receptor source: a human donor with glioblastoma.

This clone occurred once. The chain combines TRBV5-6 with TRBJ1-1; maybe TRBD1 (6 bases). Trimming took off 3 bases at V and 0 bases at J, with 12 bases between the two ends. This CDR3 is built from 15 residues. The germline V gene encodes CDR1 SGHDT and CDR2 YYEEEE. CDR3 protein: CASSSGQLLNTEAFF. Here the CDR3 DNA reads TGTGCCAGCAGCTCTGGACAGCTATTGAACACTGAAGCTTTCTTT.

V gene TRBV11-2 combines with J gene TRBJ1-6; TRBD1 might be the D (5 bases). Looked up from germline, CDR1 is SGHAT and CDR2 is FQNNGV. The V end lost 5 bases, the J end lost 9 bases, and 17 bases lay between the germline ends. The CDR3 contains 15 residues. The CDR3 DNA sequence: TGTGCCAGCAGCGTGACGGGGGGAAAGGGTTCACCCCTCCACTTT. It codes for CASSVTGGKGSPLHF.

Comments on this clone: At one of its ends the junction is not consistent with the germline gene, which may arise from a read error. The V gene is TRBV10-3, the J gene TRBJ1-3; D gene uncertain. Germline CDR1 and CDR2: ENHRY and SYGVKD. The CDR3 loop spans 13 amino acids. The CDR3 loop is CAISGPTGNTIYF. The DNA for the CDR3 is TGTGCCATCAGTGGACCGACTGGGAACACCATATATTTT.

Concerning this clone: The junction does not match germline at one end; this may be a read error. The chain has TRBV2 and TRBJ1-5; no clear D gene. Germline CDR1 SNHLY, CDR2 FYNNEI. CDR3 length: 18 residues. CDR3 DNA sequence: TGTGCCAGCAGTGAAGCGGGCGGAGCCAATATCGGGAATCAGCCCCGGCATTTT. Translated, it gives CASSEAGGANIGNQPRHF.